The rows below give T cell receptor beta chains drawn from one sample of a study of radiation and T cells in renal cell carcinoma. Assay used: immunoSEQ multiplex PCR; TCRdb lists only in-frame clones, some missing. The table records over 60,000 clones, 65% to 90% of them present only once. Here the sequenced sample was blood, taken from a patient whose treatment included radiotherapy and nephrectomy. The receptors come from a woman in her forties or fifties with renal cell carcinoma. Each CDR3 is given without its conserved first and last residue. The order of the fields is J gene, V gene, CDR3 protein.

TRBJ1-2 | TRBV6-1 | ASSEGHLYGYT
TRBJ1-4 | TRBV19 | ASSTVGGYEKLF
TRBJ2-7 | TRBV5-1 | ASSTDGSSYEQY
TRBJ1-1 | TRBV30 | AASWGENTEAF
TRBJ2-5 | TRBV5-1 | ASSLEPGLAGETQY
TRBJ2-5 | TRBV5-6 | ACARQGGKETQY
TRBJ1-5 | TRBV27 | ASSGGQGVGQPQH
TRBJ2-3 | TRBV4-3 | ASSQDRGAGTDTQY
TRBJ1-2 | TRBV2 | ASRRQEFGYGYT
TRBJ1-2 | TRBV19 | ASSWRGGQSYT
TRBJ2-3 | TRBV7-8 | ASSSSTDGGTDTQY
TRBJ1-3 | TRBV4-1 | ASSQPTGSGNTIY
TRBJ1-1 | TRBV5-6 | ASSSGQVLTEAF
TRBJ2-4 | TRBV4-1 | ASSQDATGGVKNIQY
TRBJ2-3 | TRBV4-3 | ASSLRGGGTDTQY
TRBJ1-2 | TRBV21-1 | ASRGGQGYGYT
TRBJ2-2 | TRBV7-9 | ASRGPGGDTGELF
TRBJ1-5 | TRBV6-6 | ASSPHRGKQPQH
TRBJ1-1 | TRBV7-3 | ASTSPGEYRAF
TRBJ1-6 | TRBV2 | ASHQGLGDNSPLH
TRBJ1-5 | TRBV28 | ASSLGGYSNQPQH
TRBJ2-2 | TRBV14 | ASSLNRDTGELF
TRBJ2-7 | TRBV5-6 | ASSWRDRGSYEQY
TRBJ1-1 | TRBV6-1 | ASSGPLNTEAF
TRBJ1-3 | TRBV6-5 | ASSYSGGNTIY
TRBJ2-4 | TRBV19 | ASSRLGKNIQY
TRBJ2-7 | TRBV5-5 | ASSPGGGDGSYEQY
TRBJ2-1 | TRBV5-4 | ASSLGTAYNEQF